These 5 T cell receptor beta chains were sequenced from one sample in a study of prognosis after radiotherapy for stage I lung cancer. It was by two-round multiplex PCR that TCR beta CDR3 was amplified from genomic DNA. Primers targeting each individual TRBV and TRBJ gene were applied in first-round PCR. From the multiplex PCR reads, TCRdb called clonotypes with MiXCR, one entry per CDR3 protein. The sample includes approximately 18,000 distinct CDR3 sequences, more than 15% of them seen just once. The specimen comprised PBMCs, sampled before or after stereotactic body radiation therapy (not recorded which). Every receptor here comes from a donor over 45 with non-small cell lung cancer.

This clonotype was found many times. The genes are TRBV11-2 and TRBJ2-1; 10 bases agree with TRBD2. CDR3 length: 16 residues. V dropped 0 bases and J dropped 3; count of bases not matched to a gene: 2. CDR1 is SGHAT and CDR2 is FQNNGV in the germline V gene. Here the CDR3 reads CASSLDLAGVYNEQFF. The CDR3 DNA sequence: TGTGCCAGCAGCTTAGATCTAGCGGGAGTCTACAATGAGCAGTTCTTC.

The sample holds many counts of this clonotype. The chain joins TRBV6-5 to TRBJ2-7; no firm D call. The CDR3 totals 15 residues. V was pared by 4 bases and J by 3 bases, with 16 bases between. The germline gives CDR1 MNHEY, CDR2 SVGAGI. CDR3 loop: CASSSKNNKNYEQYV. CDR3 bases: TGTGCCAGCAGTTCGAAGAACAACAAAAACTACGAGCAGTACGTC.

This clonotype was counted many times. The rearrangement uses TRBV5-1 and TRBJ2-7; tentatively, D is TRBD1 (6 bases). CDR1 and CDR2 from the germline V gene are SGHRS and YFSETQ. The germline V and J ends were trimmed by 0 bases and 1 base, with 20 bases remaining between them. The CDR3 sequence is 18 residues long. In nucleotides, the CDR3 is TGCGCCAGCAGCTTGGGACCCCCTACGAGGGACATTTCCTACGAGCAGTACTTC. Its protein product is CASSLGPPTRDISYEQYF.

CDR3 protein: CASSAGTRTYEQYF. CDR3 DNA: TGTGCCAGCAGCGCAGGGACTAGAACCTACGAGCAGTACTTC. This chain uses TRBV7-6 with TRBJ2-7; 8 positions agree with TRBD2. The V gene's germline CDR1 is SGHVS and CDR2 FNYEAQ. Trimming removed 5 bases from V and 2 bases from J; junction bases left unmatched: 5. The CDR3 is made up of 14 amino acids.

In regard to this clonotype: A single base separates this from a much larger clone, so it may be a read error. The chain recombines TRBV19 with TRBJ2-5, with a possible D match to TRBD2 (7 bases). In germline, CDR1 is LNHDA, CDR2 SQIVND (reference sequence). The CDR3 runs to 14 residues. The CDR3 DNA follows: TGTGCCACCGGAAGGGGGGGCCCGCAAGAGATCCAGTACTTC. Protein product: CATGRGGPQEIQYF.